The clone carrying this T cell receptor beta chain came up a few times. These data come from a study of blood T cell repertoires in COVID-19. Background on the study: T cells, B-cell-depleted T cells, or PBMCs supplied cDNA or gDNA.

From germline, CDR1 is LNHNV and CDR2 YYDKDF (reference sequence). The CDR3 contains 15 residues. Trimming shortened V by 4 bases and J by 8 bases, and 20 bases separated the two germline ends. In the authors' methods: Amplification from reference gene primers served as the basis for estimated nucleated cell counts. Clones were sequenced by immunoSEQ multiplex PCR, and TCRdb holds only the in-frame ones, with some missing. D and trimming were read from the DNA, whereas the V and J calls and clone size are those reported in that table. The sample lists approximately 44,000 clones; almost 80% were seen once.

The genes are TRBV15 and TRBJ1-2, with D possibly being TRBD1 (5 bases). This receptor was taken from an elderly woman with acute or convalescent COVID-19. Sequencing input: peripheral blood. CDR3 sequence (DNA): TGTGCCACCAGCACTATTACGGGACTGAGTCGGGGCTACACCTTC. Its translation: CATSTITGLSRGYTF.